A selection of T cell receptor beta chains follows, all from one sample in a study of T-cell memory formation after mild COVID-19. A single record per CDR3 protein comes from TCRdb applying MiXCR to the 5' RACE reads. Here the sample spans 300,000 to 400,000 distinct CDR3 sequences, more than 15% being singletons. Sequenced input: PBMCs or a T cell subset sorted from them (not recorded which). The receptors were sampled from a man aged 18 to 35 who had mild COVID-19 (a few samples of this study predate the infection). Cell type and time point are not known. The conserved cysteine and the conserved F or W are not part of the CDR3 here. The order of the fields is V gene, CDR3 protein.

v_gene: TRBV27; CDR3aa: ASSTFRDSYGYT
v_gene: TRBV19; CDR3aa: ASSIRGTETQY
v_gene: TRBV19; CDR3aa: ASNTDRGRSLNQPQH
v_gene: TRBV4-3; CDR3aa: ASSQGMGAEAF
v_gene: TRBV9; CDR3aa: ASNGSSYNSPLH
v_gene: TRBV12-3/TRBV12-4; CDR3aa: ASSLDDTSGAF
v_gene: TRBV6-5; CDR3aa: ASKNRYTEAF
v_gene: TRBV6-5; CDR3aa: ASRSDGYYGYT
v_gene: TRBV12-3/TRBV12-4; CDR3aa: ASRYGQDGSGAF
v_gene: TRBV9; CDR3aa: ASSAQSRSPLH
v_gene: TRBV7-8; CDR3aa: ASSLDSFTDTQY
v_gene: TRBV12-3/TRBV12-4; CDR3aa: ASSFNAGNQPQH
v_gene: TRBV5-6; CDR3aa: ASSLFVGLAETNTGELF
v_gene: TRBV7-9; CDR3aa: ASSSRAGGPDTDTQY
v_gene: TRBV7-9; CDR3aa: ASSLLPEETQY
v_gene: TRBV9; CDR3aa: ASSPTTRGQTQY
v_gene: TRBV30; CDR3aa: AWSDGLGGQPQH
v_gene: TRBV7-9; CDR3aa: ASSRTGLNGYT
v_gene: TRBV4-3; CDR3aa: ASSGGVAYEQY
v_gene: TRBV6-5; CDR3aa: ASSYATSGGSNEQF
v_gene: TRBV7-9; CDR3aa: ASSYAGPINEQF
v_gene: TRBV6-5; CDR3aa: ASRQQGASNAEQY
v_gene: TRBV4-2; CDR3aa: ASSLHSAGEQY
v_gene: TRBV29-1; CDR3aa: SVTPGTIYEQY
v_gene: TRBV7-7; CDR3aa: ASSRGGTYQETQY
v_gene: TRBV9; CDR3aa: ASSASSYDGEAF
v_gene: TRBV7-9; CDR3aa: ASSQQGQGYGYT
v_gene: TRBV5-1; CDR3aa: ASSPKGTGRFRSSYEQY
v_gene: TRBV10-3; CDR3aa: AISPLAGGTDTQY
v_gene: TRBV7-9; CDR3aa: ASTRKVWELF
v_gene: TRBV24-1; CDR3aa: ATSEEQITDTQY
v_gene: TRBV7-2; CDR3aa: ASRPRGGETDTQY
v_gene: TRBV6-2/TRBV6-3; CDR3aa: ASSATGGVYGYT
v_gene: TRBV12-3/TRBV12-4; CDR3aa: ASRGTAGNTIY
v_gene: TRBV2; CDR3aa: ASSELDNSITDTQY
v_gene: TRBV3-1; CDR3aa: ASSQGRIYDRLISEKLF
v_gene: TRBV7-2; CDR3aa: ASSRDVADTQY
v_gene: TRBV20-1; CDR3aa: SAEHGLAGGSETQY
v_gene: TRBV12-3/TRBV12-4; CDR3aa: ASIFSRGPNTEAF
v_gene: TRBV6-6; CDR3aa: ASQVAGANVLT
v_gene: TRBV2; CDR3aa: ASGGGAVETQY
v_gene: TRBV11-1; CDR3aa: ASSLPLRGPQETQY
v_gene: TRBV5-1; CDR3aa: ASSGRASGNQETQY
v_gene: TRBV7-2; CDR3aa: ASSPRSRTGTYEQY
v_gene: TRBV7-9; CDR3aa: ASSLERLTDNEQF